This TCR beta chain emerged from a study of T-cell reconstitution after alpha-beta-depleted transplantation in children. The library targeted TCRbeta and was prepared with unique molecular identifiers. TCRdb ran MiXCR on the PCR reads and lists one entry per CDR3 protein. The table records hundreds of thousands of distinct CDR3 sequences, about 31% of them present only once. This CDR3 spans 17 amino acids. V gave up 3 bases and J gave up 2 bases, with 17 bases separating them. Germline values: CDR1 MNHNS, CDR2 SASEGT. This TCR came from a human donor who donated a stem cell graft to a child with aplastic anemia. The sequencing used PBMCs from the stem cell graft donor, collected from the stem cell graft. The V gene is TRBV6-1, the J gene TRBJ1-5; D is ambiguous. The CDR3 coding sequence is TGTGCCAGCAGTGAGTTCGGCGGTGGTCTGGGCAATCAGCCCCAGCATTTT. Translating gives CASSEFGGGLGNQPQHF.